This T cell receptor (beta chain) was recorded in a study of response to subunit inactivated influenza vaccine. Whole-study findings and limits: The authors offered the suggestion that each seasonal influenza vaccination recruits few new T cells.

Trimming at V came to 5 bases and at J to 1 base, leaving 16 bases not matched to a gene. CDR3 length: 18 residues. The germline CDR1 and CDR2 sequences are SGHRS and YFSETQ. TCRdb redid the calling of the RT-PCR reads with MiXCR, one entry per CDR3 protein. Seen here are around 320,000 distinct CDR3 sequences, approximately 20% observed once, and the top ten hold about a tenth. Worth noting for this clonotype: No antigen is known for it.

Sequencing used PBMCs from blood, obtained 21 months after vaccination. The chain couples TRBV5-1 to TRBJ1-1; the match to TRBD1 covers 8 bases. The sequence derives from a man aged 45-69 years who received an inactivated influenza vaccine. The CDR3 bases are TGCGCCAGCAGTTACGGGATACGGACAGGGCTGGGGAACACTGAAGCTTTCTTT. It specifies CASSYGIRTGLGNTEAFF.